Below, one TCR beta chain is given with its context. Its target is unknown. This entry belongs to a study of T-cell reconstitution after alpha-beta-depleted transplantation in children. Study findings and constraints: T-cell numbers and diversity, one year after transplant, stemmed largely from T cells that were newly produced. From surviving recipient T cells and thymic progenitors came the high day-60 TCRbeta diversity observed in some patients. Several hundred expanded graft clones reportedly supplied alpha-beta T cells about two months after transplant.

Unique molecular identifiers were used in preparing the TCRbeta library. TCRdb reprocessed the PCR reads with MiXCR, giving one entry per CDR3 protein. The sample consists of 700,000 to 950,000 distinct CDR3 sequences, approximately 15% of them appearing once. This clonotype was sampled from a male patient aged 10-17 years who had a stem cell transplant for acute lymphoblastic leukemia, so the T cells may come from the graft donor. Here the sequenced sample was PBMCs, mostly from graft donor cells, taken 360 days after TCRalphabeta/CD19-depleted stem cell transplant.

CDR3 in amino acids: CAISESSGVWLSYF. The CDR3 DNA reads TGTGCCATCAGTGAGTCGTCGGGCGTCTGGCTCTCTTACTTC. This chain joins TRBV10-3 and TRBJ2-7; D remains ambiguous. Germline V gene lookup returns CDR1 ENHRY and CDR2 SYGVKD. Trimming stripped 0 bases from V and 13 bases from J, with 19 bases between. This CDR3 spans 14 amino acids.